This TCR beta chain was sequenced for a study of OX40 agonist ivuxolimab in advanced cancers. Study-wide context: Treatment of patients was with ivuxolimab, an agonistic anti-OX40 (CD134) antibody.

Findings and caveats of the study: More expanded clones were seen, on average, in CD8+ T cells than in CD4+. At 0.1-3.0 mg/kg, partial responders had clonal expansion among the lowest observed.

The CDR3 runs 13 residues. The germline CDR1 and CDR2 sequences are SGHRS and YFSETQ. The V and J ends lost 7 bases and 0 bases respectively, with 10 bases between them. Enrollment shut out patients with autoimmune disease history or systemic immunosuppression. There are a few counts of this clone. Its antigen is undetermined. Method: immunoSEQ multiplex PCR; TCRdb's copy keeps in-frame clones and lacks some. The sample lists 65,000 to 85,000 clones; around 85% were seen once. The chain recombines TRBV5-1 with TRBJ1-1, with D unclear. Here the sequenced sample was CD4+ or CD8+ T cells sorted from blood, taken in a trial of the OX40 agonist ivuxolimab. The receptor comes from an adult with an advanced solid tumor such as melanoma, head and neck, liver or kidney cancer. The CDR3 DNA reads as TGCGCCAGCGCCCGAGAGCTGAACACTGAAGCTTTCTTT. Encoded protein: CASARELNTEAFF.